The entry below describes one TCR beta chain. Its antigen is not yet known. One base away there is no much larger clone; base qualities are not given. The entry originates in a study of a mutant IDH1 vaccine in newly diagnosed glioma (dated by TCRdb to the early 2020s). Looking at the study overall: Patients were given eight vaccinations, in weeks 1, 3, 5, 7, 11, 15, 19 and 23, which matched visits V03 through V10. In the chemotherapy-containing groups, vaccination started alongside temozolomide cycles, whereas in patients who had radiotherapy alone it started 4-6 weeks after radiotherapy. Of the approximately 35 treated patients, roughly 62% were male and about 40% were female, and the mean age was approximately 41 years. Before enrollment, patients had received standard therapy of radiotherapy alone, temozolomide alone, or radiochemotherapy with temozolomide; most received the combination. Peripheral blood was collected at six visits: V03 (baseline), V05, V07, V10, V12 and V13. Longitudinal TCRB deep sequencing was performed for 20 to 30 treated patients wherever samples were available for exploratory analyses. What the study reported, not specific to this receptor: No apparent relationship was observed between pseudoprogression and alterations in the top peripheral T cell clonotypes detected by TCRB sequencing. Across multiple MHC alleles, vaccine-induced immune responses were seen in 93.3% of patients. According to the authors, sample limitations meant that analyses of patient blood samples could not be reproduced. Selection of PBMC samples for TCRB deep sequencing was based on availability.

Library creation used the immunoSEQ multiplex PCR assay. Rearranged TCR beta chain sequences were amplified with the hsTCRB Kit following the manufacturer's protocol. TCRB libraries were sequenced on an Illumina MiSeq. Per the source publication's procedure: Demultiplexing, trimming and gene mapping were performed with the kit vendor's proprietary platform. TCRdb obtained this table from immuneACCESS and retained in-frame rearrangements with V and J assigned. These tables miss some clones; where compared with another copy, unresolved V genes account for less than half of the shortfall, and the remainder is unexplained. That table gives V, J and clone size, and the DNA gave D and trimming. In this sample the table shows 45,000 to 65,000 clones, 82% of which occur a single time. The ten largest make up 3.1% of the sample. Measured from the cysteine to the phenylalanine, the CDR3 is 15 residues long. CDR3 DNA is the only sequence kept; it has 45 bases, read in frame from the first base. V ends up 5 bases short and J 7 bases short, with an unmatched junction base count of 11. CDR1 is given as MGHRA and CDR2 as YSYEKL, both from the germline V gene.

According to the study, the label for this sample's time point signals: week 5, during vaccination. Each vaccine dose, consisting of 300 ug of a 20-mer mutant IDH1 peptide in Montanide, was administered subcutaneously with topical imiquimod. All donors had newly diagnosed IDH1-mutant astrocytomas of WHO grade 3 or 4 that showed loss of nuclear ATRX. The samples were drawn from NOA16, a multicentre, single-arm, open-label phase I trial in Germany that tested a mutant IDH1 peptide vaccine in humans for the first time. The DNeasy Blood and Tissue Kit was used to extract genomic DNA from EDTA blood for TCRB sequencing.

The specimen comprised PBMCs, sampled from a glioma patient whose treatment included an IDH1 peptide vaccine. This clonotype was obtained from a woman younger than 30 with glioma. Some clones in this sample may be carry-over from other donors' samples. Rearrangement joined TRBV4-1 to TRBJ2-7; TRBD2 matches 10 bases in the middle. The CDR3 amino acid sequence is: CASSGGLAGVEEQYF. The sequenced DNA: TGCGCCAGCAGCGGGGGGCTAGCGGGAGTGGAGGAGCAGTACTTC.